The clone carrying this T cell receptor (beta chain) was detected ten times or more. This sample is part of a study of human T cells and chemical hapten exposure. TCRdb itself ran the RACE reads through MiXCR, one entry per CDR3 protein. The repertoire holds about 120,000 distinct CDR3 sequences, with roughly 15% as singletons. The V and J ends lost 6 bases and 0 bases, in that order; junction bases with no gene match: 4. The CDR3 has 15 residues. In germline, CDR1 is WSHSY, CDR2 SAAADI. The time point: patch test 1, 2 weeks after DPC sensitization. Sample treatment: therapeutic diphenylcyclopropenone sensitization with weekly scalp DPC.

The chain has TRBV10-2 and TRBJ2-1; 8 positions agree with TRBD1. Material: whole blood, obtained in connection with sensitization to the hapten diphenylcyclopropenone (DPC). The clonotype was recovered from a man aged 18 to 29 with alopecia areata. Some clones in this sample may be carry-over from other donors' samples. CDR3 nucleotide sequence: TGCGCCAGCAGGGACAGGGAGTCCTCCTACAATGAGCAGTTCTTC. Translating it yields CASRDRESSYNEQFF.